The text below deals with one T cell receptor (beta chain). The antigen is not known. The data are from a study of cytomegalovirus exposure and HLA in healthy donors. Whole-study findings and limits: Analyzed later, most CMV-associated TCR beta chains appeared HLA-restricted.

The CDR3 runs 14 residues. V lost 5 bases to trimming and J lost 4 bases; unmatched junction nucleotides: 3. CDR1 MNHNS and CDR2 SASEGT come from the germline V gene. The PCR made use of 60 Vbeta and 13 Jbeta primers. Generated by immunoSEQ multiplex PCR, the TCRdb table keeps only in-frame clones and is missing some. This sample yields approximately 130,000 clones, of which about four fifths are seen a single time; roughly 4.2% belongs to the top ten. The rearrangement joins TRBV6-1 to TRBJ1-2; TRBD1 matches at 11 bases. The source of this sequence is a woman in her 40s in good health and CMV-seronegative. The sample comprised PBMCs. The CDR3: CASSSDRGPYGYTF. Here the CDR3 DNA reads TGTGCCAGCAGTTCGGACAGGGGGCCCTATGGCTACACCTTC.